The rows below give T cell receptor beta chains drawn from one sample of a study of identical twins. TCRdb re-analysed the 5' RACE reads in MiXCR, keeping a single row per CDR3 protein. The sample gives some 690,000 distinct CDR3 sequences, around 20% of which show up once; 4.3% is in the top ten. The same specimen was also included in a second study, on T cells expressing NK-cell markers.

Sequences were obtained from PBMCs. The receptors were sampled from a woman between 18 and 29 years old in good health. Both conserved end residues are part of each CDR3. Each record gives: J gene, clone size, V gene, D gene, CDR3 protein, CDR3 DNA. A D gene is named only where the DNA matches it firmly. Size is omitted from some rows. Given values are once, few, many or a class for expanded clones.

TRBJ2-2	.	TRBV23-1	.	CASSQRHQLNANTGELFF	TGCGCCAGCAGTCAACGTCACCAACTTAACGCGAACACCGGGGAGCTGTTTTTT
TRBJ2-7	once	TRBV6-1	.	CASSRADSNPYEQYF	TGTGCCAGCAGCCGGGCGGACTCTAACCCCTACGAGCAGTACTTC
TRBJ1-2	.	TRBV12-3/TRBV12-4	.	CASSFGQNGYTF	TGTGCCAGCAGTTTTGGCCAGAACGGCTACACCTTC
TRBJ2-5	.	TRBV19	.	CASLGEKETQYF	TGTGCCAGTCTTGGAGAGAAGGAGACCCAGTACTTC
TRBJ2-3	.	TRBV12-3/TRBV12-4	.	CASSGQTYTDTQYF	TGTGCCAGCAGCGGACAGACTTACACAGATACGCAGTATTTT
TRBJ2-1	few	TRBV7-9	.	CASSTLASPFSNEQFF	TGTGCCAGCAGCACCCTAGCGAGTCCCTTCTCCAATGAGCAGTTCTTC
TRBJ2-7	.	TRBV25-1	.	CASRDGVYEQYF	TGTGCCAGCAGGGACGGTGTGTACGAGCAGTACTTC
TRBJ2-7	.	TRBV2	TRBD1	CASREGQHYEQYF	TGTGCCAGCAGAGAGGGACAGCACTACGAGCAGTACTTC
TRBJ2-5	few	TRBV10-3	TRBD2	CAISLTGTSGGQETQYF	TGTGCCATCAGCTTAACCGGGACTAGCGGGGGGCAAGAGACCCAGTACTTC
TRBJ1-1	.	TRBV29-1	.	CSVSKTVNTEAFF	TGCAGCGTCTCGAAGACGGTGAACACTGAAGCTTTCTTT
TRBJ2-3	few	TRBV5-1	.	CASSKTGRSDTQYF	TGCGCCAGCAGCAAGACAGGGAGGTCAGATACGCAGTATTTT
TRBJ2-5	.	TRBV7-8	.	CASSRNLLTGQYF	TGTGCCAGCAGCCGGAACTTACTAACTGGCCAGTACTTC
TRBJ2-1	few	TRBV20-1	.	CSAPLGYNEQFF	TGCAGTGCTCCACTTGGGTATAATGAGCAGTTCTTC
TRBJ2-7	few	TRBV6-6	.	CASTGGNSYEQYF	TGTGCCAGCACTGGCGGGAACTCCTACGAGCAGTACTTC
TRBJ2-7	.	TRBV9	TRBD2	CASSVAAGGYEQYF	TGTGCCAGCAGCGTAGCAGCGGGGGGCTACGAGCAGTACTTC
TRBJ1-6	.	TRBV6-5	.	CASSYDGSSPLHF	TGTGCCAGCAGTTACGACGGGTCTTCACCCCTCCACTTT
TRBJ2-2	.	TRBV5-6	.	CASSPGHPTGELFF	TGTGCCAGCAGCCCCGGGCACCCCACCGGGGAACTGTTTTTT
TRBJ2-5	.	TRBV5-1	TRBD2	CASSLASSGAGETQYF	TGCGCCAGCAGCTTGGCCTCTAGCGGAGCCGGAGAGACCCAGTACTTC
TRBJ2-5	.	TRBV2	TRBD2	CASRTSGGAVSETQYF	TGTGCCAGCAGGACTAGCGGGGGGGCCGTGTCGGAGACCCAGTACTTC
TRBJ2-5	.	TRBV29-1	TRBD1	CSVFPLVPGQGIQETQYF	TGCAGCGTTTTTCCCTTAGTACCGGGACAGGGGATCCAAGAGACCCAGTACTTC
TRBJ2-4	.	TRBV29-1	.	CSVEDTKNIQYF	TGCAGCGTTGAAGATACCAAAAACATTCAGTACTTC
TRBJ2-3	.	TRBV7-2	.	CASRVSTDTQYF	TGTGCCAGCAGAGTGAGCACAGATACGCAGTATTTT
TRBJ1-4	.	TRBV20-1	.	CSASLQGIQKLFF	TGCAGTGCCTCACTGCAGGGAATTCAGAAACTGTTTTTT
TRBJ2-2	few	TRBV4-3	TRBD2	CASSPGSGRTNTGELFF	TGCGCCAGCAGCCCGGGCAGCGGGAGAACGAACACCGGGGAGCTGTTTTTT
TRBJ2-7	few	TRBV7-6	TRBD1	CASSLAPGTGYEQYF	TGTGCCAGCAGCTTAGCTCCTGGGACAGGGTACGAGCAGTACTTC
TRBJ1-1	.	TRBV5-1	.	CASSLVRMNTEAFF	TGCGCCAGCAGCTTGGTGCGCATGAACACTGAAGCTTTCTTT
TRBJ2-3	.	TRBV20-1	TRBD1	CSATTGNTDTQYF	TGCAGTGCAACGACAGGGAACACAGATACGCAGTATTTT
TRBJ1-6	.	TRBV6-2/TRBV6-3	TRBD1	CASSSQGGRWSPLHF	TGTGCCAGCAGTTCCCAGGGGGGCCGGTGGTCACCCCTCCACTTT
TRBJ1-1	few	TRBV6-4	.	CASSGHGTEAFF	TGTGCCAGCAGCGGCCATGGGACTGAAGCTTTCTTT
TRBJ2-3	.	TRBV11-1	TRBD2	CASNIPGLAGPSADTQYF	TGTGCCAGCAACATCCCGGGACTAGCGGGCCCCAGCGCAGATACGCAGTATTTT
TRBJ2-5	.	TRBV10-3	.	CAISERSIQETQYF	TGTGCCATCAGTGAGAGGTCTATTCAGGAGACCCAGTACTTC